This paragraph covers one TCR beta chain sequence. Seattle enrolled patients during active infection and tracked them longitudinally. Libraries were prepared by immunoSEQ multiplex PCR; TCRdb keeps only in-frame clonotypes and omits some of them. The table records about 300,000 clones, 90% of them present only once. This sample is drawn from a study of blood T cell repertoires in COVID-19. Study summary: In each case, the material was cDNA or gDNA derived from T cells, B-cell-depleted T cells, or PBMCs.

Per germline, CDR1 GTSNPN and CDR2 SVGIG (reference sequence). After removal of 5 bases from V and 2 bases from J, the junction contained 5 bases not matched to a gene. The CDR3 length is 14 residues. The chain recombines TRBV30 with TRBJ2-3, with TRBD2 identical over 9 bases. Sequenced sample: peripheral blood. This TCR was recovered from a woman in her 30s with COVID-19, enrolled during active disease. CDR3 sequence: CAWALAGSTDTQYF. Written as DNA, the CDR3 is TGTGCCTGGGCACTAGCGGGCTCCACAGATACGCAGTATTTT.